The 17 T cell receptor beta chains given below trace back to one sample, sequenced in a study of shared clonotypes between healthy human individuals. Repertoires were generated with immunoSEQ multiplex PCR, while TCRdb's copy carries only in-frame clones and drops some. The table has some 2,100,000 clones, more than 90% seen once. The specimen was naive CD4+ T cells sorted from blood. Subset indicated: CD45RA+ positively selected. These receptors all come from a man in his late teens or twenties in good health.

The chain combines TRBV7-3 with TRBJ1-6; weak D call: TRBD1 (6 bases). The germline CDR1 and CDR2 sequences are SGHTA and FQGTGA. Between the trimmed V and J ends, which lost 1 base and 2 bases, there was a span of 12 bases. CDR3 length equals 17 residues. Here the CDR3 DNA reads TGTGCCAGCAGCTTAATGGGAAGGGGGGCCTATAATTCACCCCTCCACTTT. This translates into CASSLMGRGAYNSPLHF.

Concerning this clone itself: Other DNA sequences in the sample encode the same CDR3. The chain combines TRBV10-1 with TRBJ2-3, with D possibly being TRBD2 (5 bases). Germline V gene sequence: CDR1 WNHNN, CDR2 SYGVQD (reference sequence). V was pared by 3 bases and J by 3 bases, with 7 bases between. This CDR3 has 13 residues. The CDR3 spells CASSEGGTDTQYF. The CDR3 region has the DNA TGCGCCAGCAGTGAAGGAGGAACAGATACGCAGTATTTT.

The CDR3 loop is CASFSGRSYEQYF. The CDR3 nucleotides read TGCGCCAGTTTTAGCGGGAGGAGCTACGAGCAGTACTTC. The chain employs TRBV10-2 and TRBJ2-7; 10 bases map to TRBD2. This CDR3 has 13 residues. The germline V gene encodes CDR1 WSHSY and CDR2 SAAADI. V shed 9 bases and J 3 bases; nucleotides not matched to a gene: 5.

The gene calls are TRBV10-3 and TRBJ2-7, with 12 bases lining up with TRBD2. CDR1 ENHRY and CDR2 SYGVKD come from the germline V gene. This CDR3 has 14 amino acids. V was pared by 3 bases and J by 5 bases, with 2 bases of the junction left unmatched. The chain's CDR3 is CAISERTSGDEQYF. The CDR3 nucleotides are TGTGCCATCAGTGAACGGACTAGCGGGGACGAGCAGTACTTC.

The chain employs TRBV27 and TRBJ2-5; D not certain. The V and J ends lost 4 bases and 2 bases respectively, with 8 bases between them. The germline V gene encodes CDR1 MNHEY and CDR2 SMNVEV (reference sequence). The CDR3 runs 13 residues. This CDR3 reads CASSSAWQETQYF. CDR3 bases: TGTGCCAGCAGTTCCGCATGGCAAGAGACCCAGTACTTC.

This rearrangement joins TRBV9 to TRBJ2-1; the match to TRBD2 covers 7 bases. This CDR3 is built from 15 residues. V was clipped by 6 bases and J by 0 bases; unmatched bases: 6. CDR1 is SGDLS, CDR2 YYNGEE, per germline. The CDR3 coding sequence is TGTGCCAGCACCCGTGGCGGGAGCTCCTACAATGAGCAGTTCTTC. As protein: CASTRGGSSYNEQFF.

The DNA for the CDR3 is TGTGCCTGGAGTGTAGGTGCGGGGGGGTATTTT. Its translation is CAWSVGAGGYF. The V and J genes are TRBV30 and TRBJ2-3; 8 nucleotides agree with TRBD2. J gave up 14 bases and V 0 bases, and 4 bases lay outside the gene matches. Germline V CDR1 and CDR2: GTSNPN, SVGIG (reference sequence). CDR3 length: 11 residues.

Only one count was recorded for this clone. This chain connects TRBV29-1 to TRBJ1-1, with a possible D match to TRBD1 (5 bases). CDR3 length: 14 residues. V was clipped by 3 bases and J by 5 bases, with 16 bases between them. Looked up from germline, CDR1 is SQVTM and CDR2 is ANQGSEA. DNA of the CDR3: TGCAGCGTTGAGAATCAGGGCCGGGTTACTGAAGCTTTCTTT. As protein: CSVENQGRVTEAFF. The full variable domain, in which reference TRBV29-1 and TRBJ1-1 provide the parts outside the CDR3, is SAVISQKPSRDICQRGTSLTIQCQVDSQVTMMFWYRQQPGQSLTLIATANQGSEATYESGFVIDKFPISRPNLTFSTLTVSNMSPEDSSIYLCSVENQGRVTEAFFGQGTRLTVV.

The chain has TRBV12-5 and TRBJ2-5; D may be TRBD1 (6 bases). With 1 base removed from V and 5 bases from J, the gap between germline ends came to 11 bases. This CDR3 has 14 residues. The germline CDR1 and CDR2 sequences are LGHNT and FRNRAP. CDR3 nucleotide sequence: TGTGCTAGTGGTTTGGGGCAGGGGCCCGAGACCCAGTACTTC. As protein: CASGLGQGPETQYF.

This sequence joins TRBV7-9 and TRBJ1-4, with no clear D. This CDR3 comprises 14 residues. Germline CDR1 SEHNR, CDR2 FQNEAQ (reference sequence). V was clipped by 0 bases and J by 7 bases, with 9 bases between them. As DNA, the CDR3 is TGTGCCAGCAGCTTAGCAGGGAGGTCTGAAAAACTGTTTTTT. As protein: CASSLAGRSEKLFF.

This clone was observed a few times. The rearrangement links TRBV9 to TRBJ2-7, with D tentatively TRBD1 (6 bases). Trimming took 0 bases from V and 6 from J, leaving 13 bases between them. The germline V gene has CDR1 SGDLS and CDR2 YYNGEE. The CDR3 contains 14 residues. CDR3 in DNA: TGTGCCAGCAGCGTAGGACCGCAGGGGAGCGAGCAGTACTTC. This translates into CASSVGPQGSEQYF. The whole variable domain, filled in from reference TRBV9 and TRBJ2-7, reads DSGVTQTPKHLITATGQRVTLRCSPRSGDLSVYWYQQSLDQGLQFLIQYYNGEERAKGNILERFSAQQFPDLHSELNLSSLELGDSALYFCASSVGPQGSEQYFGPGTRLTVT.

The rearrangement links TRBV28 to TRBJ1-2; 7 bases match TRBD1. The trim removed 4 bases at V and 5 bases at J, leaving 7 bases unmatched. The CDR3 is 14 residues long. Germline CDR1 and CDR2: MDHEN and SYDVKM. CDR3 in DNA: TGTGCCAGCAGTTCCTGGGACAGCGATTATGGCTACACCTTC. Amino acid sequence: CASSSWDSDYGYTF.

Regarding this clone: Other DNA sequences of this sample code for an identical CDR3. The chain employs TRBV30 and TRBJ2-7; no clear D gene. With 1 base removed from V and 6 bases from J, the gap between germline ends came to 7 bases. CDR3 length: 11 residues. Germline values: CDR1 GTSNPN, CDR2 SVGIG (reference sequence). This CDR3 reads CAWSGGFEQYF. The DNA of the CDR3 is TGTGCCTGGAGTGGTGGGTTCGAGCAGTACTTC.

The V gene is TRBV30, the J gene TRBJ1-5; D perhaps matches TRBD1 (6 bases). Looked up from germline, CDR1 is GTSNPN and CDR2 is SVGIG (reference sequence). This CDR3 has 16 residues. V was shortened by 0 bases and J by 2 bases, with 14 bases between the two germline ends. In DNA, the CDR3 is TGTGCCTGGAGTGTTCTCAGGGGCTTGGGCAATCAGCCCCAGCATTTT. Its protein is CAWSVLRGLGNQPQHF.

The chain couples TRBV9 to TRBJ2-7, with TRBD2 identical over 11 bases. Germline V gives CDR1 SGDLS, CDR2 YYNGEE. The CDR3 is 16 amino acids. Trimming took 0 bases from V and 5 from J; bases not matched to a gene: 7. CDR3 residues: CASSVGPTSGSHEQYF. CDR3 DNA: TGTGCCAGCAGCGTAGGGCCTACTAGCGGGAGCCACGAGCAGTACTTC.

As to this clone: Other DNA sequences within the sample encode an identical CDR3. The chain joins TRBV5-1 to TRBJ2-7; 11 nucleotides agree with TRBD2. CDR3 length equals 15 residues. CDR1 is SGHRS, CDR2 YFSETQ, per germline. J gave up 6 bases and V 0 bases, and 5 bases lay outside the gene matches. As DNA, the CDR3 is TGCGCCAGCAGCTTGGGATTAGCGGGAGGGGGCGAGCAGTACTTC. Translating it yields CASSLGLAGGGEQYF.

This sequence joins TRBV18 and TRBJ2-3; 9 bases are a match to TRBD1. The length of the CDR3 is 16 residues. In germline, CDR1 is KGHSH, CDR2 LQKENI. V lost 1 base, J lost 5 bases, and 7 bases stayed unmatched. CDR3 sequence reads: CASSPQGTGNGDTQYF. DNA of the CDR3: TGTGCCAGCTCACCACAAGGGACAGGGAATGGAGATACGCAGTATTTT.